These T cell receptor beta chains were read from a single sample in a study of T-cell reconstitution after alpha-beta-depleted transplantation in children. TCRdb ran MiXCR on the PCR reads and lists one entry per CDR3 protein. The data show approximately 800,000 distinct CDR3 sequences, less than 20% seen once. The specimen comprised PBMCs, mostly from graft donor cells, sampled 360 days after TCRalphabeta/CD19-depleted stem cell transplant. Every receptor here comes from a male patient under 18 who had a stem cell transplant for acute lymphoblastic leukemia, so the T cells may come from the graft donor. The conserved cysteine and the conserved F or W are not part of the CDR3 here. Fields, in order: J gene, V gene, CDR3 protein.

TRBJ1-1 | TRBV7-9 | ASSRDSYMNTEAF
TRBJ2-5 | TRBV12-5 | ASVPERGGGETQY
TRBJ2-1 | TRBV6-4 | AGRGLPNEQF
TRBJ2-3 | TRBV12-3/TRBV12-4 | ASSLAGGRSDTQY
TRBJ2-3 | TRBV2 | ASTAIRTDTQY
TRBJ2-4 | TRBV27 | ASSLEGPSAKNIQY
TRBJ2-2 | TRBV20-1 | SARREGTGELF
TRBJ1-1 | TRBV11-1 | ASSWETGGTEAF
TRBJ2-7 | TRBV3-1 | ASSLRTPPYEQY
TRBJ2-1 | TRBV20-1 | SARALRNEQF
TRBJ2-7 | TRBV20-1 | SACPRTGLYEQY
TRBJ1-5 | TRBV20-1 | SAWGVGQPQH
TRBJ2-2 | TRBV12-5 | ASGLRIAGGPMAGELF
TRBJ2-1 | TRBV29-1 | SVDGTGTYNEQF
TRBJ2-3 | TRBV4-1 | ASGQVGASRKADTQY
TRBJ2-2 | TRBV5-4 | ASSARGRRTGELF
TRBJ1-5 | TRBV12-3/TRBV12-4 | ASSFRQGAVQPQH
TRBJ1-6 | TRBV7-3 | ASSLGRGPSNSPLH
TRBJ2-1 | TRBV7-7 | ASSLGTSGGIDNEQF
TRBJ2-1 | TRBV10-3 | AISEVDSRLMSEQF
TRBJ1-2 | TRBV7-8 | ASSSERGSVGPNYGYT
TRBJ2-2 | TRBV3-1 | ASSQVGTSGKNTGELF
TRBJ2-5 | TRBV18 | ASSPLRDGKETQY
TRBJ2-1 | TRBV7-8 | ASSLRGTSGRVSYNEQF
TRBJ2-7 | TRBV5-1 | ASSLQRWRSNEQY
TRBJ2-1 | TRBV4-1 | ASSQPLANHNEQF
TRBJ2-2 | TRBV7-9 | ASSPRLKDLGELF
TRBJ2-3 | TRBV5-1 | ASSPNPGQRTDTQY
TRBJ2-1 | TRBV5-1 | ASSLPGPYNEQF
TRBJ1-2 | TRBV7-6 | ASSIYPGQGFYGYT
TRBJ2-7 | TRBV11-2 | ASSSIPGQGIYEQY
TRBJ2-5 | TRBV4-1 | ASSQEDRQETQY
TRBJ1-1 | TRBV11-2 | ASSFAPGLEAF
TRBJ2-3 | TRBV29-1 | SVEGGLLDTQY
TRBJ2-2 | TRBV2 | AIAGTSLTGELF
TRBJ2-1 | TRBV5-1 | ASSPPGHGPYNEQF
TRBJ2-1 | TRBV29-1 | SVSGGSGRSSYNEQF
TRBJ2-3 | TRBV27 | ASSSRDGLFNTDTQY
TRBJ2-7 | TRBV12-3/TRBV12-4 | ASSLGTLYEQY
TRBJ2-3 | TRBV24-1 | ATSDFLTSGSTDTQY
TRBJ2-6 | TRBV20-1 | SARDLDTNVLFSGANVLT
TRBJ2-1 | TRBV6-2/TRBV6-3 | ASSYSVEQF
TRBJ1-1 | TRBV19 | ASSPPGRLGTEVF
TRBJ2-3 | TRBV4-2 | ASSQLDSTDTQY
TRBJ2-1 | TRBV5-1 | ASSIGTGRLEWQF
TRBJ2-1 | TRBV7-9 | ASSMVLLGEQF
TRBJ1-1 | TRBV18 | ASSRAPGTAFTEAF
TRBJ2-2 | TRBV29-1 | SVLGPNTGELF
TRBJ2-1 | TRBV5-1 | ASTFGTGSWDEQF
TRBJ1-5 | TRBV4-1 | ASSQDRERGGNQPQH
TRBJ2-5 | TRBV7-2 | ASSFPPLAGYQETQY
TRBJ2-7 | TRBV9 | ASSPGGSEQY
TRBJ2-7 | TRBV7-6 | ASSPEREGIGEQY
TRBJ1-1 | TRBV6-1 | ASSESWRGLNTEAF
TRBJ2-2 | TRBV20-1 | SARLGRVTGELF